The clone carrying this T cell receptor beta chain has only a few counts. Its specificity is unknown. The data were taken from a study of response to subunit inactivated influenza vaccine. TCRdb reanalysed the RT-PCR reads using MiXCR and keeps one entry per CDR3 protein. This table has 450,000 to 600,000 distinct CDR3 sequences, 6% to 9% appearing once. Study conclusions and caveats: Each seasonal influenza vaccination, the authors suggested, recruits few new T cells.

Trimming took off 1 base at V and 10 bases at J, with 17 bases between the two ends. Germline CDR1 is SGHVS and CDR2 is FQNEAQ. This CDR3 has 15 amino acids. The sequence derives from a man between 50 and 69 years old who received an inactivated influenza vaccine. The sample was PBMCs from blood, taken roughly 24 months after vaccination. The chain uses TRBV7-8 and TRBJ2-1; tentatively, D is TRBD2 (6 bases). CDR3 in DNA: TGTGCCAGCAGCTTAGGACGGGAGCGGTTGACGGAGCAGTTCTTC. It yields the protein CASSLGRERLTEQFF.